What follows are 28 T cell receptor beta chains derived from one specimen sequenced in a study of regulatory T cells in long-lasting Graves disease. Building the TCR beta libraries relied on iRepertoire HTBI primers, and CDR3 regions underwent Arm-PCR. MiXCR, run by TCRdb on the multiplex PCR reads, gives a single entry per CDR3 protein. The table has hundreds of thousands of distinct CDR3 sequences, around 15% seen once. Time point specified: newly diagnosed GD, antithyroid drugs for less than 3 months. Following extraction of RNA from PBMCs, that RNA was used to make the TCR library. This sample was also put to use in a study of T cells in Graves' hyperthyroidism and ophthalmopathy.

Material: peripheral blood mononuclear cells (PBMCs), obtained at new diagnosis, from a patient treated with antithyroid drugs. The receptors originated from a middle-aged woman with Graves disease.

The CDR3 DNA sequence: TGTGCCAGCAGTGAACCTGGTGACAGCCAAGAGACCCAGTACTTC. Residues: CASSEPGDSQETQYF. The chain carries TRBV6-1 and TRBJ2-5; tentatively, D is TRBD1 (5 bases). The CDR3 totals 15 residues. Germline V gene lookup returns CDR1 MNHNS and CDR2 SASEGT. V lost 2 bases and J lost 1, with 11 bases in between.

This clonotype was picked up a small number of times. The chain has TRBV5-1 and TRBJ1-6; D gene unclear. The germline V and J ends were trimmed by 4 bases and 15 bases, with 14 bases remaining between them. Germline V gene data show CDR1 as SGHRS and CDR2 as YFSETQ. The length of the CDR3 is 12 residues. The CDR3 DNA sequence: TGCGCCAGCAGCCAGGACCGCCGACTCCTCCACTTT. Protein product: CASSQDRRLLHF.

This clonotype occurred many times. V usage is TRBV11-1 and J usage is TRBJ2-1, with D perhaps being TRBD1 or TRBD2 (5 bases each). CDR1 SGHAT and CDR2 FQDESV come from the germline V gene (reference sequence). The CDR3 is 12 residues long. V gave up 8 bases and J gave up 0 bases, with 5 bases separating them. The CDR3 bases are TGTGCCAGCGGGGGCTCCTACAATGAGCAGTTCTTC. Amino acid sequence: CASGGSYNEQFF.

This clonotype turned up a few times. The V and J genes are TRBV3-1 and TRBJ1-2; possibly TRBD1 for D (5 bases). This CDR3 comprises 16 residues. Trimming left V 0 bases short and J 0 bases short, with 11 bases between. Looked up from germline, CDR1 is LGHDT and CDR2 is YNNKEL (reference sequence). CDR3 region: CASSQDMGPANYGYTF. Here the CDR3 DNA reads TGTGCCAGCAGCCAAGATATGGGGCCTGCTAACTATGGCTACACCTTC.

The V gene is TRBV10-3, the J gene TRBJ2-5, with 9 nucleotides matching TRBD2. Germline V gene lookup returns CDR1 ENHRY and CDR2 SYGVKD. V was pared by 4 bases and J by 1 base, with 4 bases of the junction left unmatched. This CDR3 comprises 15 residues. CDR3 DNA: TGTGCCATCAGTGCGCGGGGGGGCCCCCAAGAGACCCAGTACTTC. Its protein product is CAISARGGPQETQYF.

This clonotype was counted ten times or more. The rearrangement uses TRBV24-1 and TRBJ1-5; maybe TRBD1 (5 bases). In germline, CDR1 is KGHDR, CDR2 SFDVKD. Trimming cost V 4 bases and J 11 bases, with 20 bases left between them. The CDR3 extends over 15 amino acids. CDR3: CATSDPTRRRGAQHF. The CDR3 DNA is TGTGCCACCAGTGACCCAACCCGGAGGCGGGGGGCCCAGCATTTT.

The chain is built from TRBV6-1 and TRBJ1-1, with D perhaps matching TRBD1 (6 bases). CDR1 MNHNS and CDR2 SASEGT come from the germline V gene. V lost 1 base, J lost 7 bases, and 16 bases lay in between. The CDR3 is 15 residues long. The CDR3 sequence: CASSEGWVGGSEAFF. The CDR3 nucleotides are TGTGCCAGCAGTGAAGGGTGGGTAGGGGGAAGTGAAGCTTTCTTT.

The chain carries TRBV27 and TRBJ2-3, with D perhaps matching TRBD1 or TRBD2 (6 bases each). The CDR3 is 18 residues long. Trimming removed 6 bases at V and 4 bases at J, with 26 bases between. Germline V lookup: CDR1 MNHEY, CDR2 SMNVEV (reference sequence). As DNA, the CDR3 is TGTGCCAGCAGCTGGATCGAGGGGCCCGGGGGCCTCTCAGATACGCAGTATTTT. This codes for CASSWIEGPGGLSDTQYF.

V is TRBV19 and J is TRBJ1-1; 9 bases map to TRBD1. Germline CDR1 and CDR2: LNHDA and SQIVND (reference sequence). V lost 1 base, J lost 2 bases, and 8 bases stayed unmatched. This CDR3 is 17 amino acids long. The CDR3 loop reads CASSIGDRVLGNTEAFF. The CDR3 DNA reads TGTGCCAGTAGTATAGGGGACAGGGTGTTGGGTAACACTGAAGCTTTCTTT.

As regards this clonotype: Sequence at one end of the junction differs from germline and may be a read error. The chain carries TRBV2 and TRBJ2-2, with 7 positions matching TRBD2. The CDR3 runs to 15 residues. Germline assignment: CDR1 SNHLY and CDR2 FYNNEI. For the CDR3, the DNA is TGTGCCAGCACGAGTTCCAGGACTAGGTCCGGGGAGCTGCTTTTT. It encodes CASTSSRTRSGELLF.

This clonotype was observed a handful of times. The rearrangement links TRBV9 to TRBJ1-1; D unclear. Trimming removed 4 bases from V and 1 base from J, with 14 bases in between. CDR1 and CDR2 from the germline V gene are SGDLS and YYNGEE. The CDR3 consists of 15 residues. The CDR3 nucleotides are TGTGCCAGCAGCCCCTCCGGCCGGGAGAACACTGAAGCTTTCTTT. It is translated as CASSPSGRENTEAFF.

This clonotype was seen only a few times. The V gene is TRBV2, the J gene TRBJ1-3, with D unresolved. Trimming removed 8 bases at V and 0 bases at J, with 8 bases between. This CDR3 has 13 residues. Germline V lookup: CDR1 SNHLY, CDR2 FYNNEI. The CDR3 here is CASGVNSGNTIYF. The CDR3 coding sequence is TGTGCCAGCGGAGTTAACTCTGGAAACACCATATATTTT. Full variable domain (remainder filled in from reference TRBV2 and TRBJ1-3): EPEVTQTPSHQVTQMGQEVILRCVPISNHLYFYWYRQILGQKVEFLVSFYNNEISEKSEIFDDQFSVERPDGSNFTLKIRSTKLEDSAMYFCASGVNSGNTIYFGEGSWLTVV.

This clonotype has ten or more counts. The chain employs TRBV5-4 and TRBJ1-1; D possibly corresponds to TRBD1 (5 bases). Between the trimmed V and J ends, which lost 4 bases and 4 bases, there was a span of 8 bases. Germline V CDR1 and CDR2: SGHNT, YYREEE (reference sequence). This CDR3 has 12 residues. CDR3 amino acids: CASSQDITEAFF. The DNA for the CDR3 is TGTGCCAGCAGCCAGGACATCACTGAAGCTTTCTTT.

This clonotype was observed many times. The gene calls are TRBV12-3 or TRBV12-4 and TRBJ2-7; TRBD2 agrees at 7 bases. V was clipped by 6 bases and J by 2 bases; unmatched bases: 7. The CDR3 runs to 14 residues. CDR3 loop: CASSGGTEPYEQYF. The CDR3 DNA is TGTGCCAGCAGCGGGGGGACGGAACCCTACGAGCAGTACTTC.

Ten or more counts support this clonotype. The chain has TRBV5-1 and TRBJ2-7; D call uncertain. The CDR3 loop spans 15 amino acids. With 1 base removed from V and 0 bases from J, the gap between germline ends came to 11 bases. CDR1 is SGHRS and CDR2 is YFSETQ in the germline V gene. The DNA of the CDR3 is TGCGCCAGCAGCTTGACTGCCTCGAGCTCCTACGAGCAGTACTTC. Translation gives CASSLTASSSYEQYF.

The table lists this clonotype with many counts. The CDR3 spells CAVTGLLNTEAFF. CDR3 coding DNA: TGTGCCGTTACAGGGTTGTTGAACACTGAAGCTTTCTTT. The J gene is TRBJ1-1, the V gene TRBV2, with D possibly being TRBD1 (6 bases). CDR3 size: 13 residues. Trimming took 11 bases from V and 0 from J, leaving 13 bases between them. CDR1 is SNHLY, CDR2 FYNNEI, per germline.

This clonotype has a count of ten or more. This sequence joins TRBV6-1 and TRBJ1-2; 7 nucleotides agree with TRBD1. Germline CDR1 reads MNHNS; CDR2 reads SASEGT. The CDR3 covers 14 residues. V lost 5 bases and J lost 4; bases outside the gene matches: 7. CDR3 region: CASSPSGQVYGYTF. The DNA of the CDR3 is TGTGCCAGCAGTCCATCCGGACAGGTCTATGGCTACACCTTC.

A note on this clonotype: A single base separates this from a much larger clone, so it may be a read error. J is TRBJ2-2 and V is TRBV6-1, with unresolved D. The CDR3 spans 11 residues. Germline-derived CDR1 and CDR2 are MNHNS and SASEGT. V lost 7 bases and J 6 bases, leaving 6 bases between the germline ends. The CDR3 bases are TGTGCCAGCAATTCGGCCGGGGAGCTGTTTTTT. Its translation is CASNSAGELFF.

This clonotype was seen at least ten times. This chain joins TRBV6-1 and TRBJ2-7; possible D gene TRBD1, 5 bases. This CDR3 is 14 amino acids long. V was trimmed by 5 bases and J by 3 bases, leaving 14 bases between them. Germline-derived CDR1 and CDR2 are MNHNS and SASEGT. The DNA for the CDR3 is TGTGCCAGCAGTACCCCTGGCCAGGGCTACGAGCAGTACTTC. This encodes CASSTPGQGYEQYF.

This clonotype was seen at least ten times. The chain recombines TRBV15 with TRBJ2-3, with a weak D call TRBD1 (5 bases). The germline V gene has CDR1 LNHNV and CDR2 YYDKDF (reference sequence). The CDR3 extends over 16 amino acids. V lost 0 bases, J lost 0 bases, and 10 bases lay in between. Here the CDR3 DNA reads TGTGCCACCAGCAGAGATGTGGCAGGGAGCACAGATACGCAGTATTTT. Residues: CATSRDVAGSTDTQYF.

This clonotype appeared a few times. V and J are TRBV12-3 or TRBV12-4 and TRBJ2-1, with D hard to call. V lost 4 bases to trimming and J lost 9 bases, with 10 bases between them. The length of the CDR3 is 12 residues. The CDR3: CASSSGEVEQFF. Here the CDR3 DNA reads TGTGCCAGCAGTTCTGGCGAAGTTGAGCAGTTCTTC.

At least ten counts were recorded for this clonotype. The rearrangement links TRBV24-1 to TRBJ1-2; no clear D. Germline V lookup: CDR1 KGHDR, CDR2 SFDVKD. The CDR3 is 15 amino acids. Trimming removed 2 bases from V and 7 bases from J, with 16 bases in between. The DNA of the CDR3 is TGTGCCACCAGTGATTGGACTCGGAGTTCCTTTGGCTACACCTTC. Translating gives CATSDWTRSSFGYTF.

The chain is built from TRBV2 and TRBJ2-7, with 13 nucleotides matching TRBD2. This CDR3 region has 19 residues. V trimming: 1 base; J trimming: 5 bases; junction bases outside the gene matches: 14. Looked up from germline, CDR1 is SNHLY and CDR2 is FYNNEI. CDR3 amino acids: CASSEVVDRTSGGADEQYF. CDR3 DNA: TGTGCCAGCAGTGAAGTGGTGGACCGAACTAGCGGGGGGGCAGACGAGCAGTACTTC.

V and J are TRBV5-1 and TRBJ2-5, with TRBD1 as a possible D gene (5 bases). Germline CDR1 is SGHRS and CDR2 is YFSETQ. Trimming removed 4 bases at V and 5 bases at J, with 15 bases between. There are 14 residues in the CDR3. The CDR3 loop reads CASSNPQGLETQYF. The CDR3 nucleotides read TGCGCCAGCAGCAACCCCCAGGGTTTGGAGACCCAGTACTTC.

The genes are TRBV7-6 and TRBJ1-5; D not resolved. V dropped 2 bases and J dropped 4 bases, with 15 bases sitting between them. Germline V lookup: CDR1 SGHVS, CDR2 FNYEAQ. The length of the CDR3 is 16 residues. In nucleotides, the CDR3 is TGTGCCAGCAGCTTATCGATCCCTAGAGGGAATCAGCCCCAGCATTTT. Translated, it gives CASSLSIPRGNQPQHF.

This clonotype was seen at least ten times. The V call is TRBV3-1, the J call TRBJ2-1, with 9 positions matching TRBD2. Germline V gives CDR1 LGHDT, CDR2 YNNKEL (reference sequence). The CDR3 has 18 residues. The J segment lost 9 bases and the V segment lost 2 bases, leaving 17 bases of the junction unmatched. Written as DNA, the CDR3 is TGTGCCAGCAGCCAAAATGGGGCGGGAGGGGAGTACAAGCCTGAGCAGTTCTTC. Translation: CASSQNGAGGEYKPEQFF.

The sample holds a few counts of this clonotype. The chain has TRBV29-1 and TRBJ1-1; 9 bases align to TRBD1. Unmatched junction bases numbered 7, after V lost 4 bases and J lost 4 bases. The CDR3 runs 14 residues. Germline assignment: CDR1 SQVTM and CDR2 ANQGSEA. CDR3 in amino acids: CSVALGTGSTEAFF. The CDR3 coding sequence is TGCAGCGTTGCCCTGGGGACAGGGAGCACTGAAGCTTTCTTT.

This clonotype was counted ten times or more. The chain combines TRBV12-3 or TRBV12-4 with TRBJ1-5; D gene unclear. The CDR3 spans 14 residues. The V gene lost 6 bases and the J gene lost 3 bases, with 12 bases spanning the gap. In DNA form, the CDR3 reads TGTGCCAGCAGATTAAGTGGGTTCAATCAGCCCCAGCATTTT. This gives the protein CASRLSGFNQPQHF.